This TCR beta chain was observed in a study of T cell repertoires in cytomegalovirus infection. Each CDR3 protein is one row after TCRdb ran MiXCR on the reads. Of around 310,000 distinct CDR3 sequences in the sample, around 29% were seen once. Notes on this clonotype: Its specificity is not known.

The CDR3 runs 15 residues. V was pared by 5 bases and J by 1 base, with 14 bases between. The V gene's germline CDR1 is SGHTA and CDR2 FQGTGA. The clonotype comes from a human donor in good health (CMV status not recorded). Some clones in this sample may be carry-over from other donors' samples. This chain connects TRBV7-3 to TRBJ1-1; the D gene is possibly TRBD1 (6 bases). The sequencing used cultured PBMCs, collected from culture after CMV antigen stimulation. For the CDR3, the DNA is TGTGCCAGCAGCGGGGGGGGGGGCCGGAACACTGAAGCTTTCTTT. Residues: CASSGGGGRNTEAFF.